This T cell receptor beta chain was obtained from a study of blood T cell repertoires in COVID-19. Study in general: From the United States, Italy and Spain came samples of acute and convalescent COVID-19. The cDNA or gDNA used as material had been derived from T cells, B-cell-depleted T cells, or PBMCs.

The CDR3 extends over 14 amino acids. J lost 4 bases, V lost 6 bases, and 6 bases had no gene match. Per germline, CDR1 LGHNT and CDR2 FRNRAP. Per the original data handling: The authors estimated nucleated cell counts from reference gene primer amplification. The table came from immunoSEQ multiplex PCR; TCRdb's copy has only in-frame clones and leaves some out. V, J and clone size are those of that table, while D and trimming were read from the DNA. The repertoire holds approximately 240,000 clones, with around four fifths as singletons. The rearrangement uses TRBV12-5 and TRBJ1-5; 7 bases fit TRBD1. This receptor was taken from a man aged 50-60 years with acute or convalescent COVID-19. Material: peripheral blood. Here the CDR3 DNA reads TGTGCTAGTGGCTCCGGGACAGTTAATCAGCCCCAGCATTTT. It translates to CASGSGTVNQPQHF.